This entry lists 30 T cell receptor beta chains sequenced from one sample in a study of spatial heterogeneity in lung cancer. Their specific antigens are unknown. Overall study results and limits: How many expanded intratumoral alpha and beta TCRs were present tracked the tumor mutation count, which was a count of nonsynonymous mutations.

MiXCR, run by TCRdb on the 5' RACE reads, gives a single entry per CDR3 protein. The sample consists of about 13,000 distinct CDR3 sequences, roughly 4.6% of them appearing once. Noted time point: sample taken at primary tumor resection. The specimen was lung tumor tissue, collected at surgery. All receptors derive from a male donor with early-stage non-small cell lung cancer.

This clonotype turned up a few times. This beta chain appears as a stray read in a library generated for alpha chains; its size is not informative. The rearrangement joins TRBV6-2 or TRBV6-3 to TRBJ2-1; D is unresolved. The V gene's germline CDR1 is MNHEY and CDR2 SVGEGT. Trimming stripped 6 bases from V and 7 bases from J, with 13 bases between. The CDR3 consists of 13 residues. The CDR3 is CASSSAGGNEQFF. The DNA for the CDR3 is TGTGCCAGCAGCTCGGCCGGTGGGAATGAGCAGTTCTTC.

Points on this clonotype: This beta chain turned up in a library designed for alpha chains; as an off-target read, its abundance says little. The V and J genes are TRBV6-2 or TRBV6-3 and TRBJ2-5; the D gene is possibly TRBD2 (5 bases). Trimming cost V 6 bases and J 5 bases, with 13 bases left between them. Per germline, CDR1 MNHEY and CDR2 SVGEGT. The CDR3 is 13 amino acids. CDR3 bases: TGTGCCAGCAGACGGGGAAGGGATGAGACCCAGTACTTC. It specifies CASRRGRDETQYF.

In this sample, this clonotype turned up many times. The size of this beta chain means little, since it is a stray read in a library made for alpha chains. The rearrangement joins TRBV12-3 or TRBV12-4 to TRBJ2-5; 13 bases are shared with TRBD2. V dropped 6 bases and J dropped 6; count of bases not matched to a gene: 7. CDR3 length: 15 amino acids. The CDR3 is CASSSGTSGVKTQYF. CDR3 sequence (DNA): TGTGCCAGCAGCTCTGGGACTAGCGGGGTGAAGACCCAGTACTTC.

By share of the sample, this clonotype is medium-sized. This beta chain represents an off-target read in a library built for alpha chains; its size is of limited meaning. The genes are TRBV20-1 and TRBJ2-3, with 7 bases lining up with TRBD2. The CDR3 runs 15 residues. Germline CDR1 and CDR2: DFQATT and SNEGSKA (reference sequence). After removal of 6 bases from V and 4 bases from J, the junction contained 13 bases not matched to a gene. For the CDR3, the DNA is TGCAGTGCAAGGGGTCCGGGGGGAAGAGCAGATACGCAGTATTTT. This codes for CSARGPGGRADTQYF.

Many counts were recorded for this clonotype. Since it is a stray read in a library aimed at alpha chains, this beta chain has a size that is not meaningful. V gene TRBV7-9 combines with J gene TRBJ1-6, with D tentatively TRBD1 (6 bases). The CDR3 is 14 amino acids. The germline V and J ends were trimmed by 2 bases and 9 bases, with 11 bases remaining between them. CDR1 and CDR2 from the germline V gene are SEHNR and FQNEAQ (reference sequence). The CDR3 region is CASSLMQGFSPLHF. In nucleotides, the CDR3 is TGTGCCAGCAGCTTAATGCAGGGGTTTTCACCCCTCCACTTT.

This clonotype was seen repeatedly, ten times or more. This beta chain was picked up by a library intended for alpha chains and is off target, so its count carries little meaning. CDR3 sequence reads: CASSMWGGLNTEAFF. The CDR3 nucleotides read TGTGCCAGTAGTATGTGGGGCGGATTGAACACTGAAGCTTTCTTT. The V and J genes are TRBV19 and TRBJ1-1; D may be TRBD1 (5 bases). Trimming removed 3 bases at V and 0 bases at J, with 11 bases between. Germline CDR1 is LNHDA and CDR2 is SQIVND (reference sequence). This CDR3 comprises 15 residues.

This clonotype was detected ten times or more. This beta chain lies outside the target of a library built for alpha chains; its clone size means little. The genes are TRBV7-2 and TRBJ2-3; 7 bases agree with TRBD1. Unmatched junction bases numbered 7, after V lost 6 bases and J lost 1 base. CDR1 and CDR2 from the germline V gene are SGHTA and FQGNSA. There are 15 residues in the CDR3. The CDR3: CASSKTGDRTDTQYF. Written as DNA, the CDR3 is TGTGCCAGCAGTAAAACAGGGGACCGCACAGATACGCAGTATTTT.

This clonotype was seen ten or more times. This beta chain represents an off-target read in a library built for alpha chains; its size is of limited meaning. The chain carries TRBV20-1 and TRBJ2-5; D unresolved. The V end was cut by 0 bases, the J end by 1 base, with 9 bases between. Germline loops: CDR1 DFQATT, CDR2 SNEGSKA (reference sequence). The CDR3 totals 14 residues. The CDR3 DNA is TGCAGTGCTAGAGATGGTAGGATCCAAGAGACCCAGTACTTC. Encoded protein: CSARDGRIQETQYF.

A few counts support this clonotype. Since it is a stray read in a library aimed at alpha chains, this beta chain has a size that is not meaningful. The rearrangement links TRBV20-1 to TRBJ2-2; 8 bases match TRBD1. The germline gives CDR1 DFQATT, CDR2 SNEGSKA (reference sequence). This CDR3 is 14 amino acids long. The V and J ends lost 6 bases and 5 bases, in that order; junction bases with no gene match: 8. The CDR3, as DNA: TGCAGTGCGTCCGGGACAGGACGTACCGGGGAGCTGTTTTTT. It is translated as CSASGTGRTGELFF.

This clonotype occurred many times. The library was designed around alpha chains, so this beta chain is a stray read whose abundance carries little weight. The chain is built from TRBV7-9 and TRBJ2-4, with D possibly matching TRBD2 (7 bases). CDR3 length: 13 residues. Germline-derived CDR1 and CDR2 are SEHNR and FQNEAQ (reference sequence). The V and J ends lost 8 bases and 9 bases respectively, with 17 bases between them. The CDR3 reads CASFPQGGGIQYF. DNA for the CDR3: TGTGCCAGCTTCCCCCAAGGGGGGGGCATTCAGTACTTC.

At least ten counts were recorded for this clonotype. Found in a library prepared for alpha chains, this beta chain is an off-target read, and its abundance has little meaning. The DNA of the CDR3 is TGTGCCACCAGCAGATCCGACCCCGAAAAACTGTTTTTT. It specifies CATSRSDPEKLFF. This chain joins TRBV15 and TRBJ1-4, with D hard to call. Germline V gene sequence: CDR1 LNHNV, CDR2 YYDKDF (reference sequence). The CDR3 runs to 13 residues. V was trimmed by 2 bases and J by 8 bases, leaving 9 bases between them.

On this clonotype itself: This beta chain slipped into a library made for alpha chains as a stray read, so its size is not meaningful. CDR3 nucleotides: TGTGCCATCAGTGAGGTTGCATACGAGCAGTACTTC. Protein product: CAISEVAYEQYF. This chain connects TRBV10-3 to TRBJ2-7; D gene unclear. In germline, CDR1 is ENHRY, CDR2 SYGVKD. V dropped 2 bases and J dropped 4 bases, with 6 bases sitting between them. This CDR3 has 12 amino acids.

By share of the sample, this clonotype is medium-sized (0.01 to 0.1%). A read error may produce the germline difference seen at one junction end. Since the library was made to target alpha chains, this beta chain is a stray read and its abundance is not meaningful. The V call is TRBV10-1, the J call TRBJ2-5, with no clear D. The CDR3 runs to 11 residues. Germline CDR1 WNHNN, CDR2 SYGVQD (reference sequence). The CDR3 reads CASSDGDEQIF. In nucleotides, the CDR3 is TGCGCCAGCAGTGACGGTGACGAACAAATTTTC.

This clonotype has ten or more counts. In a library made to pick up alpha chains, this beta chain is a stray read with a size that means little. The V and J genes are TRBV7-2 and TRBJ2-3, with TRBD2 matching over 10 bases. Germline V gene lookup returns CDR1 SGHTA and CDR2 FQGNSA. This CDR3 comprises 16 residues. J was trimmed by 6 bases and V by 3 bases; bases with no gene match: 9. CDR3 protein: CASSFTAGGPQDTQYF. The CDR3 DNA is TGTGCCAGCAGCTTTACAGCGGGGGGGCCCCAGGATACGCAGTATTTT.

This clonotype came up a few times. This beta chain came through as a stray read in a library set up for alpha chains, and its size says little. The J gene is TRBJ1-3, the V gene TRBV3-1, with unresolved D. There are 14 residues in the CDR3. CDR1 is LGHDT, CDR2 YNNKEL, per germline (reference sequence). V dropped 4 bases and J dropped 0 bases, with 7 bases sitting between them. The CDR3 region has the DNA TGTGCCAGCAGCCCCTCTCACTCTGGAAACACCATATATTTT. Protein: CASSPSHSGNTIYF.

Many counts were recorded for this clonotype. For a library built for alpha chains, this beta chain is a stray read; little rests on its size. The chain is built from TRBV20-1 and TRBJ2-2; maybe TRBD1 (6 bases). Deletions cut 6 bases from V and 7 bases from J, with 24 bases between. Per germline, CDR1 DFQATT and CDR2 SNEGSKA (reference sequence). The CDR3 covers 16 residues. The CDR3 loop reads CSAETTITGSGGELFF. CDR3 coding DNA: TGCAGTGCCGAGACGACGATTACAGGGTCGGGCGGGGAGCTGTTTTTT.

This clonotype was observed many times. This beta chain is a stray sequence in a library constructed for alpha chains; its clone size is not meaningful. This chain connects TRBV27 to TRBJ1-1; 7 bases map to TRBD1. Germline V gives CDR1 MNHEY, CDR2 SMNVEV (reference sequence). The J segment lost 4 bases and the V segment lost 6 bases, leaving 5 bases of the junction unmatched. This CDR3 comprises 13 residues. The CDR3 DNA sequence: TGTGCCAGCAGGCGTCAGGGGGGCACTGAAGCTTTCTTT. This translates into CASRRQGGTEAFF.

This clonotype has at least ten counts. This beta chain represents an off-target read in a library built for alpha chains; its size is of limited meaning. This chain joins TRBV27 and TRBJ2-7; D perhaps matches TRBD1 (6 bases). V lost 6 bases to trimming and J lost 0 bases, with 12 bases between them. There are 14 residues in the CDR3. Germline V gives CDR1 MNHEY, CDR2 SMNVEV (reference sequence). The CDR3 sequence: CASRGTRFSYEQYF. CDR3 nucleotides: TGTGCCAGCAGAGGGACACGTTTCTCCTACGAGCAGTACTTC.

Judged by abundance, this clonotype is medium-sized. As an off-target read in a library built for alpha chains, this beta chain has a frequency of little significance. The genes are TRBV7-6 and TRBJ2-7; D is possibly TRBD2 (6 bases). The CDR3 is made up of 14 amino acids. Between the trimmed V and J ends, which lost 2 bases and 5 bases, there was a span of 13 bases. The germline CDR1 and CDR2 sequences are SGHVS and FNYEAQ. CDR3 DNA sequence: TGTGCCAGCAGCTTACGGCGGGGCATGGACGAGCAGTACTTC. Translating it yields CASSLRRGMDEQYF.

In its sample, this clonotype was seen many times. The library was built for alpha chains, so this beta chain is an off-target read and its size means little. The chain combines TRBV4-2 with TRBJ1-1; D unclear. CDR3 length equals 14 residues. The V and J ends lost 1 base and 1 base respectively, with 7 bases between them. Looked up from germline, CDR1 is LGHNA and CDR2 is YNFKEQ. CDR3 loop: CASSQGTENTEAFF. The CDR3 coding sequence is TGTGCCAGCAGCCAAGGAACAGAGAACACTGAAGCTTTCTTT.

This clonotype has just a few counts. One base away lies a much larger clone, so this may be a sequencing read error. The library was designed around alpha chains, so this beta chain is a stray read whose abundance carries little weight. The chain has TRBV6-5 and TRBJ1-3; D not certain. The CDR3 totals 15 residues. Trimming took off 0 bases at V and 2 bases at J, with 8 bases between the two ends. Germline loops: CDR1 MNHEY, CDR2 SVGAGI. CDR3 amino acids: CASSYSVQTGNTIYF. The DNA for the CDR3 is TGTGCCAGCAGTTACTCTGTCCAGACTGGAAACACCATATATTTT.

This clonotype was observed many times. A library made for alpha chains picked up this beta chain off target, so its size means little. The CDR3 region is CASSYSAGASTDTQYF. CDR3 bases: TGTGCCAGCAGTTACTCTGCAGGGGCCAGCACAGATACGCAGTATTTT. V gene TRBV6-5 combines with J gene TRBJ2-3, with a possible D match to TRBD1 (6 bases). Germline V gene lookup returns CDR1 MNHEY and CDR2 SVGAGI. There are 16 residues in the CDR3. V gave up 0 bases and J gave up 0 bases, with 10 bases separating them.

In this sample, this clonotype turned up many times. This beta chain appears as a stray read in a library generated for alpha chains; its size is not informative. The DNA of the CDR3 is TGTGCCAGCAGCTTAACCGACAGGGGATATTCACCCCTCCACTTT. Residues: CASSLTDRGYSPLHF. V and J are TRBV3-1 and TRBJ1-6; 8 bases fit TRBD1. V lost 5 bases to trimming and J lost 8 bases; unmatched junction nucleotides: 8. CDR1 and CDR2 from the germline V gene are LGHDT and YNNKEL (reference sequence). The CDR3 has 15 amino acids. The entire variable domain, with the rest obtained from reference TRBV3-1 and TRBJ1-6, is as follows: DTAVSQTPKYLVTQMGNDKSIKCEQNLGHDTMYWYKQDSKKFLKIMFSYNNKELIINETVPNRFSPKSPDKAHLNLHINSLELGDSAVYFCASSLTDRGYSPLHFGNGTRLTVT.

In its sample, this clonotype was seen many times. With the library built for alpha chains, this beta chain is off target and its frequency is not meaningful. V and J are TRBV6-6 and TRBJ1-1, with D perhaps TRBD1 (6 bases). Deletions cut 0 bases from V and 6 bases from J, with 11 bases between. This CDR3 contains 14 residues. CDR1 MNHNY and CDR2 SVGAGI come from the germline V gene (reference sequence). The CDR3 nucleotides are TGTGCCAGCAGTTACTCAGGGGGGCTAGCTGAAGCTTTCTTT. The encoded protein is CASSYSGGLAEAFF.

This clonotype occurred many times. In a library made to pick up alpha chains, this beta chain is a stray read with a size that means little. The chain links TRBV27 to TRBJ1-6, with TRBD1 matching 7 bases. The ends lost 5 bases at V and 1 base at J; junction bases unmatched: 14. CDR1 and CDR2 from the germline V gene are MNHEY and SMNVEV (reference sequence). The CDR3 covers 19 residues. CDR3 DNA sequence: TGTGCCAGCAGTCCGTGGACAGGTGGCGTCCAGTCCTATAATTCACCCCTCCACTTT. It is translated as CASSPWTGGVQSYNSPLHF.

This clonotype was recorded at least ten times. With the library built for alpha chains, this beta chain is off target and its frequency is not meaningful. The rearrangement uses TRBV10-3 and TRBJ2-4; possible D gene TRBD1, 5 bases. The ends were cut back, 10 bases at V and 10 bases at J, with 11 bases in the middle. Germline-derived CDR1 and CDR2 are ENHRY and SYGVKD. This CDR3 spans 10 amino acids. The CDR3 loop is CARGIGIQYF. The DNA of the CDR3 is TGTGCCAGGGGCATCGGAATTCAGTACTTC.

This clonotype came up many times. Because the library targeted alpha chains, this beta chain is an off-target read whose size means little. The rearrangement uses TRBV6-6 and TRBJ2-6, with no clear D. V lost 4 bases, J lost 11 bases, and 6 bases lay in between. The germline V gene encodes CDR1 MNHNY and CDR2 SVGAGI (reference sequence). The CDR3 is 11 residues long. The CDR3 loop reads CASSSTDVLTF. The CDR3 bases are TGTGCCAGCAGTTCCACGGACGTCCTGACTTTC.

The table lists this clonotype with many counts. This beta chain is a stray sequence in a library constructed for alpha chains; its clone size is not meaningful. The rearrangement uses TRBV7-6 and TRBJ2-5, with 10 bases identical to TRBD1. The CDR3 spans 18 residues. Germline assignment: CDR1 SGHVS and CDR2 FNYEAQ. J lost 4 bases, V lost 1 base, and 12 bases had no gene match. Written as DNA, the CDR3 is TGTGCCAGCAGCTTAGTGGGACAGGGGTGGGCTTCCCCAGAGACCCAGTACTTC. Protein: CASSLVGQGWASPETQYF.

About this clonotype itself: A library prepared for alpha chains yielded this beta chain as an off-target read; its size is of little meaning. The rearrangement uses TRBV10-3 and TRBJ1-1; D unclear. The CDR3 sequence is 14 residues long. V lost 5 bases and J 0 bases, leaving 10 bases between the germline ends. Germline CDR1 reads ENHRY; CDR2 reads SYGVKD. The CDR3: CAISWTDMNTEAFF. In DNA form, the CDR3 reads TGTGCCATCAGTTGGACCGACATGAACACTGAAGCTTTCTTT.

This clonotype was observed at least ten times. A library made for alpha chains picked up this beta chain off target, so its size means little. The chain employs TRBV5-1 and TRBJ2-7; TRBD1 matches at 9 bases. V was clipped by 4 bases and J by 7 bases; unmatched bases: 6. The CDR3 runs 13 residues. CDR1 is SGHRS, CDR2 YFSETQ, per germline. The CDR3 DNA is TGCGCCAGCAGCCCGGGGACAGGGCGGGAGCAGTACTTC. It codes for CASSPGTGREQYF.